The subject of this entry is one TCR beta chain. Reverse transcription of extracted RNA yielded cDNA, which provided the sequencing template. Method: immunoSEQ multiplex PCR; TCRdb's copy keeps in-frame clones and lacks some. The sample has some 200,000 clones, 60% seen once; the top ten hold 3% to 3.5%. These data originate in a study of CD8+ T cells in alopecia areata. Treatment given: oral pan-JAK inhibitor, 5-10 mg twice daily. Germline V gene sequence: CDR1 ENHRY, CDR2 SYGVKD. There are 13 residues in the CDR3. V was clipped by 5 bases and J by 4 bases; unmatched bases: 3. The receptor's source is a human donor with alopecia areata. V gene TRBV10-3 combines with J gene TRBJ1-1, with 8 nucleotides matching TRBD1. This material consisted of CD4+ T cells sorted from blood, taken at week 4, from a patient treated with tofacitinib. The CDR3 DNA reads TGTGCCATCAGTACTACAGGGGGCACTGAAGCTTTCTTT. Residues: CAISTTGGTEAFF.